The entry below describes one T cell receptor beta chain. Sequencing used immunoSEQ multiplex PCR; TCRdb keeps in-frame clones, though not all of them. The sample holds under 2,000,000 clones, approximately 95% seen once. This sample is part of a study of shared clonotypes between healthy human individuals. Naive-designated CD8 cells lacked CD45RO, were positively enriched for CCR7, and omitted terminally differentiated effector memory CD45RA+ cells. Germline assignment: CDR1 KGHSH and CDR2 LQKENI. Trimming took 3 bases from V and 3 from J; bases not matched to a gene: 4. CDR3 length equals 15 residues.

The chain has TRBV18 and TRBJ2-7; TRBD1 agrees at 11 bases. Material for sequencing was naive CD8+ T cells sorted from blood. The source of this sequence is a man aged 18 to 30 in good health. The CDR3 loop is CASSPGTGGGYEQYF. For the CDR3, the DNA is TGTGCCAGCTCACCCGGGACAGGGGGAGGCTACGAGCAGTACTTC.